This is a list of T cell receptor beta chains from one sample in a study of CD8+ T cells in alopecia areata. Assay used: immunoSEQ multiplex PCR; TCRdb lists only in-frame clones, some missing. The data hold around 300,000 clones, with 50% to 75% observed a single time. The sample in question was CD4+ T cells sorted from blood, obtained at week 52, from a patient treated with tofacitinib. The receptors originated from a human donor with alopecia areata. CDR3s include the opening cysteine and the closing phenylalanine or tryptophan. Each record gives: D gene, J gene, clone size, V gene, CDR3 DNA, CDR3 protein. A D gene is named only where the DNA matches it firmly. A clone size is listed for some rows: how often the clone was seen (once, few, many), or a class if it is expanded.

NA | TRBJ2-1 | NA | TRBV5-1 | TGCGCCAGCAGCTTTTCCGTCGACAATGAGCAGTTCTTC | CASSFSVDNEQFF
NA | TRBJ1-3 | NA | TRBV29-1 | TGCAGCGTTGAGGCCGCTGGAAACACCATATATTTT | CSVEAAGNTIYF
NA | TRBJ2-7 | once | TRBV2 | TGTGCCAGCATCTACACGAACGGGGACGAGCAGTACTTC | CASIYTNGDEQYF
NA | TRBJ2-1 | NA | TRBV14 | TGTGCCAGCAGTCAGGGGAATAACAATGAGCAGTTCTTC | CASSQGNNNEQFF
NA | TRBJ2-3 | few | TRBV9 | TGTGCCAGCAGCTCCAGGCACAAGAGGGGGACGGATACGCAGTATTTT | CASSSRHKRGTDTQYF
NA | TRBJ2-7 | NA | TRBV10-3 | TGTGCCATCAGTTCCCCGGGGAGTTCGGAGCAGTACTTC | CAISSPGSSEQYF
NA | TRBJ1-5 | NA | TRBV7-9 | TGTGCCAGCAGCTTAGAAGGGACTAGCAATCAGCCCCAGCATTTT | CASSLEGTSNQPQHF
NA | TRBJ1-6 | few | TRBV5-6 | TGTGCCAGCAGCCCCGGCGGGGGCTCCTATAATTCACCCCTCCACTTT | CASSPGGGSYNSPLHF
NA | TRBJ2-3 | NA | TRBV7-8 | TGTGCCAGCAGCTTAGCGGGAACGAGGGGACCCCAAATAAGCACAGATACGCAGTATTTT | CASSLAGTRGPQISTDTQYF
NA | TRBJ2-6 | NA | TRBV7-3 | TGTGCCAGCAGCGCCTTTGGGGCCAACGTCCTGACTTTC | CASSAFGANVLTF
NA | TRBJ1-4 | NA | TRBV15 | TGTGCCACCAGCAGAGATCCTAGTGAAAAACTGTTTTTT | CATSRDPSEKLFF
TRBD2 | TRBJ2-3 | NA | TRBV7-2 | TGTGCCAGCAGCGCGGGACTAGCGGGGGGCACAGATACGCAGTATTTT | CASSAGLAGGTDTQYF
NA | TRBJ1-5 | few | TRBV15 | TGTGCCACCAGCAATCTACTGGGGGTCGAAAGGGGCAATCAGCCCCAGCATTTT | CATSNLLGVERGNQPQHF
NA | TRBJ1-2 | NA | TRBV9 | TGTGCCAGCAGCACGTACTATGGCTACACCTTC | CASSTYYGYTF
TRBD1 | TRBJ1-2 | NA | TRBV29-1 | TGCAGCGCCTCCCCGGGACAGGGGAATGGCTACACCTTC | CSASPGQGNGYTF
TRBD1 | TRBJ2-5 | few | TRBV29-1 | TGCAGCGTCGCCGGGACAGCCCAAGGGACCCAGTACTTC | CSVAGTAQGTQYF
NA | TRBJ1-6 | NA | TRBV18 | TGTGCCAGCTCACCCCAGGGAAGGCCCCTCCACTTT | CASSPQGRPLHF
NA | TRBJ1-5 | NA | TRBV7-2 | TGTGCCAGCAGCTTTTTTACAGGCTCGGGTCAGCCCCAGCATTTT | CASSFFTGSGQPQHF
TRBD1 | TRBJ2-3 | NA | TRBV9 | TGTGCCAGCAGCGCACAGGGGGCAGCAGATACGCAGTATTTT | CASSAQGAADTQYF
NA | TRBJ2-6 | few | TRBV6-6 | TGTGCCATAGCAGGGGCCGGGGCCAACGTCCTGACTTTC | CAIAGAGANVLTF
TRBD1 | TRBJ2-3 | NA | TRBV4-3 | TGCGCCAGCAGCCAAGATGGGACAGGGGGCCGCACAGATACGCAGTATTTT | CASSQDGTGGRTDTQYF
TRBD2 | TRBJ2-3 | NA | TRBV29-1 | TGCAGCGTTGAGGCGGGGGGAACAGATACGCAGTATTTT | CSVEAGGTDTQYF
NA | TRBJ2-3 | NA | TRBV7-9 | TGTGCCAGCAGCTTTAATGCAGATACGCAGTATTTT | CASSFNADTQYF
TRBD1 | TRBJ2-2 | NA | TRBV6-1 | TGTGCCAGCAAAGGGACAGGCGACACCGGGGAGCTGTTTTTT | CASKGTGDTGELFF
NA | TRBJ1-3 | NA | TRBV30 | TGTGCCTCCTTCAGGAACACCATATATTTT | CASFRNTIYF
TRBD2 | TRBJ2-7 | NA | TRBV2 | TGTGCCAGCATAGGGGCACCGGGGGGCTACGAGCAGTACTTC | CASIGAPGGYEQYF
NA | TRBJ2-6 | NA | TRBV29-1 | TGCAGCGTGAGTGGATATATAAGCTCTGGGGCCAACGTCCTGACTTTC | CSVSGYISSGANVLTF
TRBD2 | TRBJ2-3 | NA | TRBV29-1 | TGCAGCGTGGCGGGACTAGCGGGGGGCCCCCTCTTGGATACGCAGTATTTT | CSVAGLAGGPLLDTQYF
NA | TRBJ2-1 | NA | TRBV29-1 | TGCAGCGTGGAAGCGGAGGGTTACTCCCACAATGAGCAGTTCTTC | CSVEAEGYSHNEQFF
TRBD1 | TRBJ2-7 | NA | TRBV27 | TGTGCCAGCAGTCCGGGACAGGGGGCTACCTACGAGCAGTACTTC | CASSPGQGATYEQYF
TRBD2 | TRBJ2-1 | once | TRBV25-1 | TGTGCCAGCAGTGGCCCTAGCGGGGGCCAGTTCTTC | CASSGPSGGQFF
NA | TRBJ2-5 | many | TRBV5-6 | TGTGCCAGCAGATATTCGGCAGAGGGAGACGAGACCCAGTACTTC | CASRYSAEGDETQYF
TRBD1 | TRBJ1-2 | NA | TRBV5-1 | TGCGCCAGCAGCCTGAGAGGTACAGGGGAGTCTAACTATGGCTACACCTTC | CASSLRGTGESNYGYTF
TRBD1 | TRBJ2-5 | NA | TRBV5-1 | TGCGCCAGCAACAAGGGGGCTCAGGAGACCCAGTACTTC | CASNKGAQETQYF
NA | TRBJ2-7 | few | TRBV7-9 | TGTGCCAGCAGCTTAATCGGGATCTACGAGCAGTACTTC | CASSLIGIYEQYF
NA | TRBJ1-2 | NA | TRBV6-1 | TGTGCCAGCAGTGAAGTGAGCTATGGCTACACCTTC | CASSEVSYGYTF
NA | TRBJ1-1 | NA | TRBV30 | TGTGCCCAATTGGGGCCCTACACTGAAGCTTTCTTT | CAQLGPYTEAFF
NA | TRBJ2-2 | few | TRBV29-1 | TGCAGCGTCCACAGGGTAACCGGGGAGCTGTTTTTT | CSVHRVTGELFF
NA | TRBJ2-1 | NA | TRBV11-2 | TGTGCCAGCAGCCCCGGGACGGTGGGGTACAATGAGCAGTTCTTC | CASSPGTVGYNEQFF
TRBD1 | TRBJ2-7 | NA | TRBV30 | TGTGCCGGGGTCTTCGGGACAGGGGCCTACGAGCAGTACTTC | CAGVFGTGAYEQYF